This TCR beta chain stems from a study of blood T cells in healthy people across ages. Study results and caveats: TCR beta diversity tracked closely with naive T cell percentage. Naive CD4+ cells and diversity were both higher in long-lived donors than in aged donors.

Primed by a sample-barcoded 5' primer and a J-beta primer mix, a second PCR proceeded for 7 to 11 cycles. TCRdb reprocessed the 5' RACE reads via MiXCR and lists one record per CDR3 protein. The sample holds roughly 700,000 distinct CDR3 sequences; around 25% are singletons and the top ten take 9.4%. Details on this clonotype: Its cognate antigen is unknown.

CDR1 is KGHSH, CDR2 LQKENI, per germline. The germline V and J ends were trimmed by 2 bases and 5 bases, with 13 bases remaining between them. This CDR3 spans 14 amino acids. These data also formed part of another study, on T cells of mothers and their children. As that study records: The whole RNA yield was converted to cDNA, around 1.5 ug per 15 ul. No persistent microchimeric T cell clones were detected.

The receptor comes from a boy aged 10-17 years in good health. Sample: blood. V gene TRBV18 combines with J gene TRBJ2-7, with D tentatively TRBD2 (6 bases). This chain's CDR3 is CASSPSSREDEQYF. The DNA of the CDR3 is TGTGCCAGCTCACCATCTTCCAGGGAGGACGAGCAGTACTTC.